The text below deals with one TCR beta chain. Its antigen specificity is not known. No base quality information exists; no much larger clone differs at one position. The sample belongs to a study of shared clonotypes between healthy human individuals (dated by TCRdb to between 2020 and 2021). Turning to the overall study: The cohort included a few men and a couple of women between 18 and 49 years of age. For each donor, CD4 naive and CD4 memory were each given three plates, CD8 naive was given two plates, and CD8 memory was given one plate. The study deeply sequenced blood TCR repertoires of five healthy adults to estimate repertoire size and the extent of clonotype sharing between individuals. Libraries were prepared and TCR repertoires were sequenced by different laboratories using diverse techniques, in order to increase sequencing depth and limit assay-specific biases. Leukapheresis yielded between about 0.9 and 9.5 billion PBMCs per donor. Overall study results and their limits: Because the study included only a small number of donors, the genetic and exposure-history diversity represented was limited. Sampling was restricted to blood, and TCR repertoires in tissues likely differ from the TCR repertoires found in blood. Even with the large sequencing depth, rarefaction of the sorted-subset datasets indicated that sequencing was incomplete. Pairwise subsampling indicated that sequencing depth was expected to affect the degree of clonotype sharing among donors. Estimated clonotype richness was generally larger for naive than for memory subsets. When several donors were compared, the shared fraction of clonotypes was around 5.1% for naive CD4, 3% to 4% for naive CD8, more than 2% for memory CD4, and around 0.4% for memory CD8. Clonotypes shared by all four sorted-subset donors showed higher generation probabilities than non-shared clonotypes.

The donors were healthy, HIV-negative adults who had no recently reported acute infections or vaccinations. Every donor was a Caucasian adult living in Nashville, Tennessee, USA. CD4+ T cells were enriched by magnetic negative selection; naive cells were then positively selected on CD45RA, and the negative fraction formed the memory subset. After blood collection by leukapheresis, PBMCs were isolated using Ficoll-Histopaque density gradient centrifugation and then cryopreserved in the vapor phase of liquid nitrogen. Analytical flow cytometry was used to check the purity and quantity of every magnetically sorted T cell population. Genomic DNA was isolated from each sorted fraction and quantified by UV absorbance on a Nanodrop 2000c. Using the deep immunoSEQ assay, TCR CDR3 regions were amplified from genomic DNA by multiplex PCR. For each cell subset, the extracted genomic DNA was distributed evenly across all wells of several immunoSEQ 96-well plates, and each plate served as one replicate. For sorted subsets, roughly 200 ng genomic DNA, equal to about 30,000 T cell genomes, was loaded into each replicate PCR. Purified libraries were measured with a Qubit 3.0 fluorometer, size-checked on a Bioanalyzer 2100, and measured again with the KAPA Library Quantification kit. Every immunoSEQ 96-well plate was sequenced on a separate single-read 150-cycle Illumina NextSeq 550 flow cell. Per the authors' processing: The immunoSEQ output contained only junctional sequences without quality scores, so filtering could not match that applied to full-length reads. To assign V/J genes and CDR3, sequences were annotated against IMGT germline references using PyIR, a Python wrapper for IgBLAST v1.9. Any read was removed if the V/J assignment was weak (E-value above 1e-6), the CDR3 was missing, or the read contained stop codons, out-of-frame junctions, or ambiguous translated residues. A V3J clonotype was defined by an identical inferred V gene, J gene, and CDR3 amino acid sequence. Percentage overlap between repertoires was calculated by dividing the number of shared unique clonotypes by the size of the smaller repertoire. RTK rarefaction, the Chao1 estimator, and Recon v2.1 estimates of unobserved clonotypes were used to assess repertoire richness. For all TCRbeta clonotypes obtained by the gDNA method from several donors, generation probabilities were computed with OLGA. TCRdb provides this immuneACCESS table in a form limited to in-frame rearrangements. Some clones are lacking; in checked studies, under half of them reflect an unresolved V gene, and why the rest are absent is not known. V and J calls and clone size follow that table, whereas D and trimming were derived from the DNA. A total of fewer than 2.5 million clones appear in this sample, roughly 93% of them only once. More than 0.35% of the sample goes to the ten largest clones.

For this chain, trimming is 1 base at the V end and 1 base at the J end, and the number of junction bases without a gene match is 9. From a lookup of the germline V gene, CDR1 and CDR2 are MGHRA and YSYEKL. The CDR3 contains 17 residues, cysteine and phenylalanine counted. Only the CDR3 part of the read is kept: 51 bases, read in frame from the first base. This receptor was obtained from a man aged 18 to 30 in good health. Some clones in this sample may be carry-over from other donors' samples. The specimen was naive CD4+ T cells from PBMCs. The cell subset or site label here, explained by the study, means: CD45RA+ positively selected. Rearrangement joined TRBV4-1 to TRBJ1-1, and 7 bases in between align with TRBD1. The DNA is TGCGCCAGCAGCCAAGTAACGAGGGGGCGTGCGAACACTGAAGCTTTCTTT. The encoded protein is CASSQVTRGRANTEAFF.